The clone carrying this TCR beta chain was seen a single time. Its antigen is currently unknown. The entry originates in a study of blood T cells in healthy people across ages. Germline V gene sequence: CDR1 KGHDR, CDR2 SFDVKD. Trimming cost V 6 bases and J 3 bases; bases outside gene matches: 5. The CDR3 has 14 amino acids. The total RNA that was extracted per sample amounted to at least 6 micrograms. Study findings and constraints: Naive T cell percentage by flow cytometry tracked strongly with beta diversity.

Sample-barcoded 5' priming and a J-beta primer mix drove a second PCR of about 7 to 12 cycles. Each CDR3 protein is one row after TCRdb ran MiXCR on the 5' RACE reads. In the table there are roughly 1,300,000 distinct CDR3 sequences, approximately 59% of which are singletons. This sequence joins TRBV24-1 and TRBJ2-7; TRBD2 aligns across 9 bases. The receptor was derived from a man younger than 30 in good health. The sample taken for sequencing was blood. CDR3 loop: CATSRLAGVYEQYF. Written as DNA, the CDR3 is TGTGCCACCAGTCGTTTAGCGGGAGTCTACGAGCAGTACTTC.